Listed below are T cell receptor beta chains from one sample, sequenced in a study of a mutant IDH1 vaccine in newly diagnosed glioma. The method was immunoSEQ multiplex PCR; TCRdb's version includes in-frame clones alone and lacks a portion of them. This table has around 69,000 clones, around 86% appearing once. These TCRs' antigens remain unknown. Sequences were derived from PBMCs, sampled from a glioma patient whose treatment included an IDH1 peptide vaccine. The receptors shown here come from a man aged 25 to 45 with glioma. The CDR3 runs from the conserved cysteine through the conserved F or W. Fields, in order: D gene, V gene, J gene, clone size, CDR3 DNA, CDR3 protein. A D gene is named only where the DNA matches it firmly. Size is stated for part of the rows, as once, few or many counts, or as a class when the clone is expanded.

>.|TRBV18|TRBJ1-3|once
TGTGCCAGCTCACCACGGTTGTGGGTTTCTGGAAACACCATATATTTT
CASSPRLWVSGNTIYF
>.|TRBV6-6|TRBJ2-2|few
TGTGCCAGCAGTGTAGGTCCCCACCGGGAGCTGTTTTTT
CASSVGPHRELFF
>.|TRBV21-1|TRBJ2-7|.
TGTGCCACCTCACCGGGAATAAACTCCTACGAGCAGTACTTC
CATSPGINSYEQYF
>.|TRBV28|TRBJ1-5|.
TGTGCCAGCAGTTTAACCCTTAGGCAGCCCCAGCATTTT
CASSLTLRQPQHF
>TRBD1|TRBV27|TRBJ1-5|.
TGTGCCAGCAGTATCGCCGGGACAGGGCAACAGCCCCAGCATTTT
CASSIAGTGQQPQHF
>.|TRBV13|TRBJ2-7|.
TGTGCCAGCAGCTATCGGGACGAGCAGTACTTC
CASSYRDEQYF
>.|TRBV2|TRBJ1-5|.
TGTGCCAGCAGTGAGTCCCCACTTAGCAATCAGCCCCAGCATTTT
CASSESPLSNQPQHF
>.|TRBV5-8|TRBJ2-2|.
TGTGCCAGCAGCTTGGAGGGGATCCCCGGGGAGCTGTTTTTT
CASSLEGIPGELFF
>TRBD1|TRBV4-1|TRBJ1-1|few
TGCGCCAGCAGCCAAGCATCTGACAGGGCTGGAGTTTTCTTT
CASSQASDRAGVFF
>.|TRBV4-3|TRBJ1-4|.
TGCGCCAGCAGCCCGAGCCTACAACCAACTAATGAAAAACTGTTTTTT
CASSPSLQPTNEKLFF
>TRBD1|TRBV18|TRBJ1-2|.
TGTGCCAGCTCACTGAATACAGGGGAGTCCTATGGCTACACCTTC
CASSLNTGESYGYTF
>.|TRBV18|TRBJ2-7|.
TGTGCCAGCTCGACGAATGACGAGCAGTACTTC
CASSTNDEQYF
>.|TRBV5-4|TRBJ2-5|once
TGTGCCAGCAGCTACCCCGGCATGGAGACCCAGTACTTC
CASSYPGMETQYF
>.|TRBV2|TRBJ1-6|few
TGTGCCAGCGGTACGGGGACCTCACCCCTCCACTTT
CASGTGTSPLHF
>TRBD1|TRBV7-6|TRBJ1-3|.
TGTGCCAGCAGCTCGGGACAGGACTCTGGAAACACCATATATTTT
CASSSGQDSGNTIYF